Listed below are T cell receptor beta chains from one sample, sequenced in a study of cytomegalovirus exposure and HLA in healthy donors. The table came from immunoSEQ multiplex PCR; TCRdb's copy has only in-frame clones and leaves some out. The sample has about 250,000 clones, roughly 87% seen once. The sample was PBMCs. Receptors were obtained from a man aged 18 to 29 in good health and CMV-seropositive. Both conserved end residues are part of each CDR3. The order of the fields is clone size, V gene, J gene, D gene, CDR3 DNA, CDR3 protein. A D gene is named only where the DNA matches it firmly. The size of a clone is reported for some rows only, either as once, few or many, or as a class for expanded clones.

size: few
V: TRBV5-6
J: TRBJ1-1
D: .
DNA: TGTGCCAGCAGCTTGGCCAAGAGACCTCTCATGAACACTGAAGCTTTCTTT
CDR3: CASSLAKRPLMNTEAFF

size: .
V: TRBV27
J: TRBJ1-4
D: .
DNA: TGTGCCAGCAGTTTATGGGGGGCAGGAACTAATGAAAAACTGTTTTTT
CDR3: CASSLWGAGTNEKLFF

size: .
V: TRBV30
J: TRBJ2-4
D: TRBD2
DNA: TGTGCCTGGAGCCTAGCGGGAGGCAAAAACATTCAGTACTTC
CDR3: CAWSLAGGKNIQYF

size: .
V: TRBV30
J: TRBJ1-1
D: TRBD1
DNA: TGTGCCTGGTTACGATTCCGGGACAGTGAAGCTTTCTTT
CDR3: CAWLRFRDSEAFF

size: .
V: TRBV15
J: TRBJ1-5
D: .
DNA: TGTGCCACCAGCACCTACGGACACGGAAATCAGCCCCAGCATTTT
CDR3: CATSTYGHGNQPQHF

size: .
V: TRBV6-5
J: TRBJ2-1
D: TRBD2
DNA: TGTGCCAGCACCAGGGAGGCTAGCGGGTGGGGTGAGCAGTTCTTC
CDR3: CASTREASGWGEQFF

size: .
V: TRBV5-4
J: TRBJ1-3
D: .
DNA: TGTGCCAGCAGCTTGGGGGGGGCAGGTGGAAACACCATATATTTT
CDR3: CASSLGGAGGNTIYF

size: .
V: TRBV28
J: TRBJ2-1
D: .
DNA: TGTGCCAGCAAGGGCAGCGCAAATGAGCAGTTCTTC
CDR3: CASKGSANEQFF

size: .
V: TRBV2
J: TRBJ1-5
D: .
DNA: TGTGCCAGCCGGCGGGGGGACACTAATAGCAATCAGCCCCAGCATTTT
CDR3: CASRRGDTNSNQPQHF

size: .
V: TRBV10-3
J: TRBJ2-1
D: TRBD2
DNA: TGTGCCATCAGTGAGACCGCACTAGCGGCACCCTACAATGAGCAGTTCTTC
CDR3: CAISETALAAPYNEQFF

size: .
V: TRBV11-2
J: TRBJ1-1
D: TRBD1
DNA: TGTGCCAGCAGCCGAGGACAGGGGCGCAAAGCTTTCTTT
CDR3: CASSRGQGRKAFF

size: .
V: TRBV6-5
J: TRBJ1-2
D: .
DNA: TGTGCCAGCAGCCGGGACCGCTCTAACTATGGCTACACCTTC
CDR3: CASSRDRSNYGYTF

size: .
V: TRBV14
J: TRBJ2-7
D: TRBD1
DNA: TGTGCCAGCAGCCGAGGACAGGTTTACGAGCAGTACTTC
CDR3: CASSRGQVYEQYF

size: .
V: TRBV6-1
J: TRBJ1-3
D: .
DNA: TGTGCCAGGTCTATAGAGTCAGGCCTCTCGGACACCATATATTTT
CDR3: CARSIESGLSDTIYF

size: .
V: TRBV25-1
J: TRBJ2-3
D: TRBD1
DNA: TGTGCCAGCAGTGAATCTTACAGGGGAGATACGCAGTATTTT
CDR3: CASSESYRGDTQYF

size: .
V: TRBV14
J: TRBJ2-3
D: TRBD2
DNA: TGTGCCAGCAGCGCGGTAGTAGCGGGAGCAGATACGCAGTATTTT
CDR3: CASSAVVAGADTQYF

size: .
V: TRBV6-5
J: TRBJ1-1
D: .
DNA: TGTGCCAGCACCGACTCTGGGAGTGAAGCTTTCTTT
CDR3: CASTDSGSEAFF

size: .
V: TRBV7-9
J: TRBJ2-3
D: TRBD1
DNA: TGTGCCAGCAGCTTAGCTGGACAGGGTGTGAGGGATACGCAGTATTTT
CDR3: CASSLAGQGVRDTQYF

size: once
V: TRBV5-1
J: TRBJ2-2
D: .
DNA: TGCGCCAGCAGCTTGGTGGTGGGAGTCAGCACCGGGGAGCTGTTTTTT
CDR3: CASSLVVGVSTGELFF

size: few
V: TRBV2
J: TRBJ1-5
D: .
DNA: TGTGCCAGCTGCTTGGGTATGGGGGATCAGCCCCAGCATTTT
CDR3: CASCLGMGDQPQHF

size: .
V: TRBV27
J: TRBJ2-1
D: TRBD1
DNA: TGTGCCAGCAGACTGCAGGGGGCGAGATACAATGAGCAGTTCTTC
CDR3: CASRLQGARYNEQFF

size: .
V: TRBV1
J: TRBJ2-7
D: .
DNA: TGCACCAGCAGCCAACGTGAGGGTCCCTACGAGCAGTACTTC
CDR3: CTSSQREGPYEQYF

size: .
V: TRBV30
J: TRBJ1-1
D: .
DNA: TGTGCCTGGAGTGTAAGGTCCAGGGCCACTGAAGCTTTCTTT
CDR3: CAWSVRSRATEAFF

size: .
V: TRBV5-1
J: TRBJ2-1
D: .
DNA: TGCGCCAGCAGCCTGTCCCTCGGGACATTAGATGAGCAGTTCTTC
CDR3: CASSLSLGTLDEQFF

size: .
V: TRBV6-1
J: TRBJ1-4
D: .
DNA: TGTGCCAGCAGTGAACGGACAGCAACTAATGAAAAACTGTTTTTT
CDR3: CASSERTATNEKLFF

size: .
V: TRBV5-1
J: TRBJ2-2
D: .
DNA: TGCGCCAGCAGCTTGGCCTATGGCGGGGAGCTGTTTTTT
CDR3: CASSLAYGGELFF